The 13 T cell receptor beta chains below all came from one sample that was sequenced in a study of blood T cell repertoires in COVID-19 (TCRdb year 2020). The library was built by means of the immunoSEQ multiplex PCR assay. TCRdb carries this immuneACCESS record with in-frame sequences only. Its versions omit some clonotypes, under half of them owing to an unresolved V gene in the studies checked, with the rest unexplained. In this sample the table shows fewer than 150,000 clones, almost 85% of which occur a single time. About 13% of the sample is in the top ten clones. Specimen: peripheral blood. The receptor set was obtained from a human donor in a cohort sampled during active COVID-19.

The CDR3 is CASSDYTGSGANVLTF. CDR3 nucleotides: TGTGCCAGCAGTGACTATACAGGGTCTGGGGCCAACGTCCTGACTTTC. This chain uses TRBV25-1 with TRBJ2-6; D might be TRBD1 (6 bases). The CDR3 extends over 16 amino acids. V lost 3 bases and J lost 1, with 10 bases in between. The germline V gene has CDR1 MGHDK and CDR2 SYGVNS.

The rearrangement joins TRBV2 to TRBJ2-7; D might be TRBD2 (5 bases). CDR1 is SNHLY, CDR2 FYNNEI, per germline. The CDR3 sequence is 14 residues long. V lost 9 bases, J lost 5 bases, and 20 bases lay in between. CDR3 DNA sequence: TGTGCCAGGGGCGGGCGGGTTGGCTTGGACGAGCAGTACTTC. Its protein product is CARGGRVGLDEQYF.

This clone has only one observation. The CDR3 is CASSQYGSPLGNTIYF. The DNA for the CDR3 is TGCGCCAGCAGCCAATACGGGTCCCCTCTTGGAAACACCATATATTTT. V usage is TRBV4-1 and J usage is TRBJ1-3; D uncertain. This CDR3 has 16 amino acids. V was trimmed by 2 bases and J by 3 bases, leaving 14 bases between them. Germline loops: CDR1 MGHRA, CDR2 YSYEKL.

The chain has TRBV5-5 and TRBJ2-5; 13 bases map to TRBD2. The V segment lost 3 bases and the J segment 0 bases; nucleotides outside the gene matches: 2. Germline V gives CDR1 SGHKS, CDR2 YYEKEE (reference sequence). This CDR3 has 16 amino acids. The CDR3: CASSSTSGGYQETQYF. CDR3 sequence (DNA): TGTGCCAGCAGCTCGACTAGCGGGGGGTACCAAGAGACCCAGTACTTC.

Note on this clone: The sample contains more than one DNA sequence encoding this CDR3. This chain uses TRBV7-8 with TRBJ1-2, with a possible D match to TRBD1 (5 bases). Germline values: CDR1 SGHVS, CDR2 FQNEAQ. Trimming pared 5 bases from V and 2 bases from J, leaving 9 bases between. CDR3 length: 13 amino acids. CDR3 amino acids: CASSPDRNYGYTF. DNA of the CDR3: TGTGCCAGCAGCCCCGACAGAAACTATGGCTACACCTTC.

Here the CDR3 reads CASSLETGDSFYEQYF. The CDR3 region has the DNA TGTGCCAGCAGCTTGGAAACCGGGGACAGCTTTTACGAGCAGTACTTC. The chain has TRBV5-5 and TRBJ2-7; 7 bases match TRBD1. J lost 4 bases, V lost 0 bases, and 10 bases had no gene match. This CDR3 contains 16 residues. Germline V gene data show CDR1 as SGHKS and CDR2 as YYEKEE (reference sequence). Combining the CDR3 with reference TRBV5-5 and TRBJ2-7 gives the whole variable domain DAGVTQSPTHLIKTRGQQVTLRCSPISGHKSVSWYQQVLGQGPQFIFQYYEKEERGRGNFPDRFSARQFPNYSSELNVNALLLGDSALYLCASSLETGDSFYEQYFGPGTRLTVT.

The chain combines TRBV6-1 with TRBJ1-1, with a weak D call TRBD1 (5 bases). This CDR3 is 17 amino acids long. Trimming stripped 2 bases from V and 1 base from J, with 17 bases between. Germline-derived CDR1 and CDR2 are MNHNS and SASEGT. CDR3 sequence reads: CASSERGPEGRNTEAFF. In nucleotides, the CDR3 is TGTGCCAGCAGTGAACGCGGGCCGGAGGGGAGGAACACTGAAGCTTTCTTT.

The J gene is TRBJ2-5, the V gene TRBV29-1; perhaps TRBD1 as D (6 bases). Per germline, CDR1 SQVTM and CDR2 ANQGSEA. Trimming removed 7 bases from V and 4 bases from J, with 10 bases in between. The CDR3 covers 11 residues. The CDR3: CSDIRGETQYF. Written as DNA, the CDR3 is TGCAGCGACATCAGGGGAGAGACCCAGTACTTC.

The chain has TRBV5-1 and TRBJ2-7, with 9 bases aligning to TRBD1. V lost 3 bases, J lost 4 bases, and 8 bases stayed unmatched. CDR3 size: 15 residues. Germline V gives CDR1 SGHRS, CDR2 YFSETQ. The CDR3, as DNA: TGCGCCAGCAGCTCCGACGGGACAGGGTATTACGAGCAGTACTTC. It is translated as CASSSDGTGYYEQYF.

The chain joins TRBV5-1 to TRBJ2-5; TRBD1 aligns across 10 bases. The germline gives CDR1 SGHRS, CDR2 YFSETQ. This CDR3 contains 15 residues. Losses at the gene ends were 5 bases for V and 0 bases for J; bases not matched to a gene: 4. The CDR3 here is CASSRQGANQETQYF. For the CDR3, the DNA is TGCGCCAGCAGTCGACAGGGGGCGAACCAAGAGACCCAGTACTTC.

The chain uses TRBV18 and TRBJ2-7; no firm D call. CDR1 and CDR2 from the germline V gene are KGHSH and LQKENI. Trimming cost V 1 base and J 0 bases, with 7 bases left between them. This CDR3 has 14 amino acids. CDR3 bases: TGTGCCAGCTCACCACGCGAGAGCTCCTACGAGCAGTACTTC. This gives the protein CASSPRESSYEQYF.

The CDR3 loop is CASSPGVAGGKEQYF. CDR3 in DNA: TGTGCCAGCAGCCCCGGGGTGGCCGGGGGGAAAGAGCAGTACTTC. The chain joins TRBV7-7 to TRBJ2-7, with TRBD2 matching over 7 bases. This CDR3 spans 15 amino acids. J gave up 7 bases and V 5 bases, and 14 bases lay outside the gene matches. Germline V gene data show CDR1 as SSHAT and CDR2 as FNYEAQ (reference sequence).

The chain recombines TRBV5-4 with TRBJ1-3; D might be TRBD1 (5 bases). Trimming took off 4 bases at V and 1 base at J, with 18 bases between the two ends. CDR1 is SGHNT, CDR2 YYREEE, per germline (reference sequence). The CDR3 loop spans 17 amino acids. This CDR3 reads CASSPSLGGRSGNTIYF. CDR3 nucleotides: TGTGCCAGCAGCCCCAGCTTGGGGGGAAGGTCTGGAAACACCATATATTTT.